The rows below give T cell receptor beta chains drawn from one sample of a study of CD8 T cells in ankylosing spondylitis. TCRdb recomputed calls from the 5' RACE reads with MiXCR, one row per CDR3 protein. Of 200,000 to 300,000 distinct CDR3 sequences listed, 32% were seen once; the top ten hold about 4%. The sample was blood, either unsorted or a sorted T cell fraction (not recorded which). The receptors shown here come from a male donor with ankylosing spondylitis or in good health (not recorded which). The CDR3 runs from the conserved cysteine through the conserved F or W. The order of the fields is V gene, D gene, clone size, J gene, CDR3 DNA, CDR3 protein. The D gene is left open where the match is weak. Not every row has a clone size; where given, it reads once, few, many or a size class.

v_call: TRBV7-8
d_call: NA
clone_size: NA
j_call: TRBJ2-7
cdr3_nt: TGTGCCAGCAGCCCCAATGGCCTGGAGGGGTCCTACGAGCAGTACTTC
cdr3_aa: CASSPNGLEGSYEQYF

v_call: TRBV11-2
d_call: NA
clone_size: few
j_call: TRBJ2-3
cdr3_nt: TGTGCCAGCACCTTAGGGACAGATACGCAGTATTTT
cdr3_aa: CASTLGTDTQYF

v_call: TRBV10-3
d_call: NA
clone_size: NA
j_call: TRBJ2-3
cdr3_nt: TGTGCCATCAGTGAGGGACTCGGCACAGATACGCAGTATTTT
cdr3_aa: CAISEGLGTDTQYF

v_call: TRBV12-3/TRBV12-4
d_call: TRBD1
clone_size: few
j_call: TRBJ2-1
cdr3_nt: TGTGCCAGCAGCTATCGGGGACAGGGGAACAATGAGCAGTTCTTC
cdr3_aa: CASSYRGQGNNEQFF

v_call: TRBV29-1
d_call: NA
clone_size: few
j_call: TRBJ1-1
cdr3_nt: TGCAGCGTTTCGCGGGGCCAGAACACTGAAGCTTTCTTT
cdr3_aa: CSVSRGQNTEAFF

v_call: TRBV20-1
d_call: TRBD2
clone_size: few
j_call: TRBJ2-7
cdr3_nt: TGCAGTGCTACCAGACTAGCGGGAGGGTCCTACGAGCAGTACTTC
cdr3_aa: CSATRLAGGSYEQYF

v_call: TRBV12-3/TRBV12-4
d_call: NA
clone_size: few
j_call: TRBJ2-3
cdr3_nt: TGTGCCAGCAGTTTTTCGTCCGAAGGGACGCAGTATTTT
cdr3_aa: CASSFSSEGTQYF

v_call: TRBV9
d_call: NA
clone_size: few
j_call: TRBJ2-2
cdr3_nt: TGTGCCAGCAGCACTGGGGGATGGGAGCTGTTTTTT
cdr3_aa: CASSTGGWELFF

v_call: TRBV10-3
d_call: TRBD1
clone_size: few
j_call: TRBJ2-2
cdr3_nt: TGTGCCAACGGGGCAGGGGGCATCACCGGGGAGCTGTTTTTT
cdr3_aa: CANGAGGITGELFF

v_call: TRBV3-1
d_call: NA
clone_size: NA
j_call: TRBJ2-7
cdr3_nt: TGTGCCAGCAGCCACGGAGAACACGAGCAGTACTTC
cdr3_aa: CASSHGEHEQYF

v_call: TRBV11-1
d_call: NA
clone_size: NA
j_call: TRBJ2-7
cdr3_nt: TGTGCCAGCAGCTTAATCGGGCGGGGTCTATACGAGCAGTACTTC
cdr3_aa: CASSLIGRGLYEQYF

v_call: TRBV12-3/TRBV12-4
d_call: TRBD2
clone_size: few
j_call: TRBJ2-7
cdr3_nt: TGTGCCAGCAGTACCGGACTAGCGGGGAGTAGATGGCAGTACTTC
cdr3_aa: CASSTGLAGSRWQYF

v_call: TRBV29-1
d_call: NA
clone_size: few
j_call: TRBJ2-2
cdr3_nt: TGCAGCGTTGTGGGGGGCTTGACCGGGGAGCTGTTTTTT
cdr3_aa: CSVVGGLTGELFF

v_call: TRBV20-1
d_call: NA
clone_size: few
j_call: TRBJ2-4
cdr3_nt: TGCAGTGCCAGACCGGGACACCAAAACATTCAGTACTTC
cdr3_aa: CSARPGHQNIQYF

v_call: TRBV9
d_call: NA
clone_size: once
j_call: TRBJ2-7
cdr3_nt: TGTGCCAGCAGCGGCTGGGGGACACCCTATGAGCAGTACTTC
cdr3_aa: CASSGWGTPYEQYF

v_call: TRBV29-1
d_call: TRBD2
clone_size: few
j_call: TRBJ2-7
cdr3_nt: TGCAGCGTTGAAACTAGCGGGGGGAACTACGAGCAGTACTTC
cdr3_aa: CSVETSGGNYEQYF

v_call: TRBV20-1
d_call: NA
clone_size: NA
j_call: TRBJ1-2
cdr3_nt: TGCAGTGCTAGAGATGGGAATGGCTACACCTTC
cdr3_aa: CSARDGNGYTF

v_call: TRBV27
d_call: TRBD2
clone_size: few
j_call: TRBJ2-1
cdr3_nt: TGTGCCAGCAGTTATCTAGCGGGTTATGACAATGAGCAGTTCTTC
cdr3_aa: CASSYLAGYDNEQFF

v_call: TRBV12-3/TRBV12-4
d_call: NA
clone_size: few
j_call: TRBJ2-7
cdr3_nt: TGTGCCAGCAGTTTAGAATATACCTACGAGCAGTACTTC
cdr3_aa: CASSLEYTYEQYF

v_call: TRBV4-2
d_call: NA
clone_size: NA
j_call: TRBJ2-7
cdr3_nt: TGTGCCAGCAGCCAAGATCCACTGAGCTCCTACGAGCAGTACTTC
cdr3_aa: CASSQDPLSSYEQYF

v_call: TRBV20-1
d_call: NA
clone_size: few
j_call: TRBJ1-1
cdr3_nt: TGCAGTGCTACCGTTCGGGGGCCCTACCCTAGAATGAACACTGAAGCTTTCTTT
cdr3_aa: CSATVRGPYPRMNTEAFF

v_call: TRBV12-3/TRBV12-4
d_call: TRBD2
clone_size: NA
j_call: TRBJ2-3
cdr3_nt: TGTGCTACCTCTCGACTAGCGGGCACAGATACGCAGTATTTT
cdr3_aa: CATSRLAGTDTQYF

v_call: TRBV20-1
d_call: NA
clone_size: few
j_call: TRBJ2-1
cdr3_nt: TGCAGTGCTAGGACGGAGAGCTCCTACAATGAGCAGTTCTTC
cdr3_aa: CSARTESSYNEQFF

v_call: TRBV29-1
d_call: NA
clone_size: NA
j_call: TRBJ2-7
cdr3_nt: TGCAGCGCAACTAGAACCTACGAGCAGTACTTC
cdr3_aa: CSATRTYEQYF

v_call: TRBV12-3/TRBV12-4
d_call: NA
clone_size: few
j_call: TRBJ2-7
cdr3_nt: TGTGCCAGCAGTTTCAAGGGAACCTACGAGCAGTACTTC
cdr3_aa: CASSFKGTYEQYF

v_call: TRBV27
d_call: NA
clone_size: NA
j_call: TRBJ1-5
cdr3_nt: TGTGCCAGCAGTTTATCATTCGATCAGCCCCAGCATTTT
cdr3_aa: CASSLSFDQPQHF

v_call: TRBV6-1
d_call: NA
clone_size: many
j_call: TRBJ1-6
cdr3_nt: TGTGCCAGCAGTCGGACAAATAATTCACCCCTCCACTTT
cdr3_aa: CASSRTNNSPLHF

v_call: TRBV5-1
d_call: TRBD1
clone_size: few
j_call: TRBJ1-1
cdr3_nt: TGCGCCAGCAGCGGGCAGGGGGCGCCCACTGAAGCTTTCTTT
cdr3_aa: CASSGQGAPTEAFF

v_call: TRBV12-3/TRBV12-4
d_call: NA
clone_size: NA
j_call: TRBJ1-3
cdr3_nt: TGTGCCAGCAGTTTTCGGGTGCCTGGAAACACCATATATTTT
cdr3_aa: CASSFRVPGNTIYF

v_call: TRBV11-2
d_call: NA
clone_size: NA
j_call: TRBJ2-5
cdr3_nt: TGTGCCAGCAGCTTAAGAAGAGCAGCCAGTCGAACGACCCAGTACTTC
cdr3_aa: CASSLRRAASRTTQYF

v_call: TRBV27
d_call: NA
clone_size: few
j_call: TRBJ2-5
cdr3_nt: TGTGCCAGCAGTTCCCATCTTGGGACCCAGTACTTC
cdr3_aa: CASSSHLGTQYF

v_call: TRBV20-1
d_call: NA
clone_size: few
j_call: TRBJ2-2
cdr3_nt: TGCAGTGCTAGAGATCTGGAAAGTGTCGGTGGAGGGGAGCTGTTTTTT
cdr3_aa: CSARDLESVGGGELFF